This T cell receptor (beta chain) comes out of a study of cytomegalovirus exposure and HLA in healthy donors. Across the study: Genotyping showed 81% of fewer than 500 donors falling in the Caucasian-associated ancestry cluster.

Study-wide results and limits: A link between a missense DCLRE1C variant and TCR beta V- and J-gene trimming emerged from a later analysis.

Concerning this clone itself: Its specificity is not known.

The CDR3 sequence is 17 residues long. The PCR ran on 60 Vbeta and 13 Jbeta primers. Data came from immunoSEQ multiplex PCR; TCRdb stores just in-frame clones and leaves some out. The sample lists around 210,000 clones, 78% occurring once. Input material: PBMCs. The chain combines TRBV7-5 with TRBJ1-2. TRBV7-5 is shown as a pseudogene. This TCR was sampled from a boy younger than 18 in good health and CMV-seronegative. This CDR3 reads CARSPILPICLTYGYTF. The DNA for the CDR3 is TGTGCCAGAAGCCCAATCCTACCTATCTGTCTCACTTATGGCTACACCTTC.